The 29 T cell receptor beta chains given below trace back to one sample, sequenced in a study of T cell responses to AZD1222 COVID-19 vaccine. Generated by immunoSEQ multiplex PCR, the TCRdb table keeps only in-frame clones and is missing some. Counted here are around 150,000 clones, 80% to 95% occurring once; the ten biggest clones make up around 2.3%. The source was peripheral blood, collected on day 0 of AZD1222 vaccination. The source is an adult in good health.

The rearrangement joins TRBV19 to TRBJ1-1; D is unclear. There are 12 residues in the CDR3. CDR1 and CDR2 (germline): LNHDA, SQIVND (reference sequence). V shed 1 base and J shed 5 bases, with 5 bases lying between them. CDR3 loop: CASSIGETEAFF. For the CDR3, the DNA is TGTGCCAGTAGTATAGGGGAAACTGAAGCTTTCTTT.

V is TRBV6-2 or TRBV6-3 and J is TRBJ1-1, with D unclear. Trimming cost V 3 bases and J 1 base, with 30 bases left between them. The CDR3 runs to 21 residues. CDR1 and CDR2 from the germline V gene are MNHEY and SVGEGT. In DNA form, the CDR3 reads TGTGCCAGCAGTTATAGCGGAACCAGTGGAGGGCCCAGTTCCAGGAACACTGAAGCTTTCTTT. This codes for CASSYSGTSGGPSSRNTEAFF.

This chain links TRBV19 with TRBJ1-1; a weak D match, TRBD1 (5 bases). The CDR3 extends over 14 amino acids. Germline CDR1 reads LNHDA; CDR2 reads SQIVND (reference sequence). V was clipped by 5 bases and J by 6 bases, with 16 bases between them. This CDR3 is CASSLGGVAAEAFF. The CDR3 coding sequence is TGTGCCAGTAGTCTTGGGGGAGTTGCTGCTGAAGCTTTCTTT.

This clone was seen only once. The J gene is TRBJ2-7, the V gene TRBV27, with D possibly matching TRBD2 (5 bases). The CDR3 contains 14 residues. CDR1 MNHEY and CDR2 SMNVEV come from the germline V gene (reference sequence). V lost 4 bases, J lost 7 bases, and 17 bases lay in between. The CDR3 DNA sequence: TGTGCCAGCAGTTCCCTTTGGCGGGCACGGGAGCAGTACTTC. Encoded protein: CASSSLWRAREQYF.

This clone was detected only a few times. This chain's CDR3 is CSVTYRGLNYGYTF. CDR3 sequence (DNA): TGCAGCGTTACTTACAGGGGGCTAAACTATGGCTACACCTTC. This sequence joins TRBV29-1 and TRBJ1-2; 9 bases are shared with TRBD1. Trimming took 5 bases from V and 2 from J; bases not matched to a gene: 6. Germline CDR1 SQVTM, CDR2 ANQGSEA. This CDR3 region has 14 residues.

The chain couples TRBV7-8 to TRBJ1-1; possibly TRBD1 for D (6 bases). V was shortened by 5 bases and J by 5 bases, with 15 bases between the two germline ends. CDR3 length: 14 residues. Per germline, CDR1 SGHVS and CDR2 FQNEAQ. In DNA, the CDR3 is TGTGCCAGCAGCGCCTACAGGGCAGGTACTGAAGCTTTCTTT. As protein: CASSAYRAGTEAFF.

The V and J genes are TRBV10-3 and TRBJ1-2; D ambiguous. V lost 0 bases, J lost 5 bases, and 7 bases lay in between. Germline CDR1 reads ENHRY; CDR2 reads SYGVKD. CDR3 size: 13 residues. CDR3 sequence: CAISESMAYGYTF. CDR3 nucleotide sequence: TGTGCCATCAGTGAGTCGATGGCTTATGGCTACACCTTC.

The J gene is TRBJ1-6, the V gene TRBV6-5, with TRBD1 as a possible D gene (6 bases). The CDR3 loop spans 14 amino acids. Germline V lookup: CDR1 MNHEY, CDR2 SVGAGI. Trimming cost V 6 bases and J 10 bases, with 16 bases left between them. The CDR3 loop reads CASRVQGLKSPLHF. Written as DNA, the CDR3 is TGTGCCAGCAGAGTACAGGGTCTCAAGTCACCCCTCCACTTT.

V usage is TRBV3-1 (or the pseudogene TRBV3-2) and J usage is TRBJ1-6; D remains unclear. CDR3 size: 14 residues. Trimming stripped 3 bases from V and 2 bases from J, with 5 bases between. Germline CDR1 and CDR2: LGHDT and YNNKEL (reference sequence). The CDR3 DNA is TGTGCCAGCAGCCACAGGACCTATAATTCACCCCTCCACTTT. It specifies CASSHRTYNSPLHF.

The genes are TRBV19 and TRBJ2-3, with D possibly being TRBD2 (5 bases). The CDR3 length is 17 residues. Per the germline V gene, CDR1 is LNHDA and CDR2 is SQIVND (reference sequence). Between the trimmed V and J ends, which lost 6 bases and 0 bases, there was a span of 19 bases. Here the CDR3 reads CASRPRVGRTSTDTQYF. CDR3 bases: TGTGCCAGTAGACCGCGGGTGGGCCGAACGAGCACAGATACGCAGTATTTT.

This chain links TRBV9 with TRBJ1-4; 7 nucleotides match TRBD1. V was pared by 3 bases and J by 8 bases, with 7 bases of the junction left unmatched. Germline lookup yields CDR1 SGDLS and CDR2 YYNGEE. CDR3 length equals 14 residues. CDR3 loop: CASSDGQEGEKLFF. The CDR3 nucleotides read TGTGCCAGCAGCGACGGACAGGAGGGGGAAAAACTGTTTTTT.

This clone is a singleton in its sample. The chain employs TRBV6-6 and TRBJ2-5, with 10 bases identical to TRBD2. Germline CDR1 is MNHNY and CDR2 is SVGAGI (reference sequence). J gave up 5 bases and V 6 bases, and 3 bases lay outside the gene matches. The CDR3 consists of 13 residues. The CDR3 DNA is TGTGCCAGCAGCGGGACTAGCGTGGAGACCCAGTACTTC. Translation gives CASSGTSVETQYF.

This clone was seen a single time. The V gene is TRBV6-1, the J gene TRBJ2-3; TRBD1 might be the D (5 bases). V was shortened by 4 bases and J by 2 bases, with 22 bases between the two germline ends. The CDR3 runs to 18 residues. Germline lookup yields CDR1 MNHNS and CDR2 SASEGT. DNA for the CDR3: TGTGCCAGCAGTGCCCCGAGTCCCCACAGGCCCAACACAGATACGCAGTATTTT. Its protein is CASSAPSPHRPNTDTQYF.

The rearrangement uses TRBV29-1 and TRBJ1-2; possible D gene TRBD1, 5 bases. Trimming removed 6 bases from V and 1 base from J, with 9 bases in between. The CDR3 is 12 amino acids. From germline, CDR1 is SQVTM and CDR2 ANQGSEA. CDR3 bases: TGCAGCGTGCGGGGGTATAACTATGGCTACACCTTC. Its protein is CSVRGYNYGYTF.

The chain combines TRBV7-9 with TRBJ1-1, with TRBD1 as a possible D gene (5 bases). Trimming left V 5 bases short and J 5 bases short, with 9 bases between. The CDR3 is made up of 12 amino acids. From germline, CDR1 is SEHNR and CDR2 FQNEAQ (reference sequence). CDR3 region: CASSAGWTEAFF. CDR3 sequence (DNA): TGTGCCAGCAGCGCAGGGTGGACTGAAGCTTTCTTT.

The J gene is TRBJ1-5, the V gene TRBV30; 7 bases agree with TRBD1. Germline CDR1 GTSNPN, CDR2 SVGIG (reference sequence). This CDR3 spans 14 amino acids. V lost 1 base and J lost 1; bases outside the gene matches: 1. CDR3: CAWSETGSNQPQHF. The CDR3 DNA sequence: TGTGCCTGGAGTGAGACAGGGAGCAATCAGCCCCAGCATTTT.

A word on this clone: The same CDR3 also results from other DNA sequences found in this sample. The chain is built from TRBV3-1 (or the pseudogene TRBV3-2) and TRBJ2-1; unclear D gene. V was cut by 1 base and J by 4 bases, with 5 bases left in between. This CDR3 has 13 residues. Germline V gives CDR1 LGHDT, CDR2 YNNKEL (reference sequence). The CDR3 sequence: CASSQGLYNEQFF. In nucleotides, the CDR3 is TGTGCCAGCAGCCAAGGGCTATACAATGAGCAGTTCTTC.

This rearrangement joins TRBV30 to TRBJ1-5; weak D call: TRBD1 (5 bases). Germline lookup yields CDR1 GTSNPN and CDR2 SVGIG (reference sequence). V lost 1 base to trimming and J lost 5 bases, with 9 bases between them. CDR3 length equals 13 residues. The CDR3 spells CAWSAGSDQPQHF. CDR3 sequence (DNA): TGTGCCTGGAGTGCAGGGTCGGATCAGCCCCAGCATTTT. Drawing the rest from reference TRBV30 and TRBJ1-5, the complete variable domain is SQTIHQWPATLVQPVGSPLSLECTVEGTSNPNLYWYRQAAGRGLQLLFYSVGIGQISSEVPQNLSASRPQDRQFILSSKKLLLSDSGFYLCAWSAGSDQPQHFGDGTRLSIL.

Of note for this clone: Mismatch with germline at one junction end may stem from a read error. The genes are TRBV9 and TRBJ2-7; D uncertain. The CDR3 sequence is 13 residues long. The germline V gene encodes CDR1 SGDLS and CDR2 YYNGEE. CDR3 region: CASSVGPTYVQYF. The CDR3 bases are TGTGCCAGCAGCGTAGGACCAACATACGTGCAGTACTTC.

The CDR3 loop reads CASSGGSGANVLTF. The CDR3 nucleotides are TGTGCCAGCAGTGGGGGCTCTGGGGCCAACGTCCTGACTTTC. The chain joins TRBV27 to TRBJ2-6; the D gene could be TRBD1 or TRBD2 (5 bases each). Deletions cut 5 bases from V and 0 bases from J, with 5 bases between. CDR3 length equals 14 residues. CDR1 and CDR2 from the germline V gene are MNHEY and SMNVEV (reference sequence).

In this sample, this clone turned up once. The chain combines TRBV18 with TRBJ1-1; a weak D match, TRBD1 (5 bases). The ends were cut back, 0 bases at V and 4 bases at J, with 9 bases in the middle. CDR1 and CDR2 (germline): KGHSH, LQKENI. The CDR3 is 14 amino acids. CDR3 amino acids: CASSPPGQSTEAFF. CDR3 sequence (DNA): TGTGCCAGCTCACCACCGGGGCAGAGCACTGAAGCTTTCTTT.

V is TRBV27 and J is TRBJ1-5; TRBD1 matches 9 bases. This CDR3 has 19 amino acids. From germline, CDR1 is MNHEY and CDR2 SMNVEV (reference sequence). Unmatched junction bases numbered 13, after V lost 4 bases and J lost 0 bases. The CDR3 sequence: CASSSRTGEKPHSNQPQHF. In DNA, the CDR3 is TGTGCCAGCAGTTCGCGGACAGGGGAAAAACCCCATAGCAATCAGCCCCAGCATTTT.

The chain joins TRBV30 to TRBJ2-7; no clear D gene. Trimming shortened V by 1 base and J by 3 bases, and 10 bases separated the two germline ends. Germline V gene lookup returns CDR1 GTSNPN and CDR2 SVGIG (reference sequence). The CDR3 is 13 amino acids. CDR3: CAWSGMNSYEQYF. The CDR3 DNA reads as TGTGCCTGGAGTGGGATGAATAGCTACGAGCAGTACTTC.

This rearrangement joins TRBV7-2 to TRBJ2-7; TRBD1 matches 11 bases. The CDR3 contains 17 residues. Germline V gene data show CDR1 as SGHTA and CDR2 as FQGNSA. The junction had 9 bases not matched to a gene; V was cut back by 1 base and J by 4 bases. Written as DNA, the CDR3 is TGTGCCAGCAGCTTAGTCGGGGGACAGGGGGGTATGTACGAGCAGTACTTC. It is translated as CASSLVGGQGGMYEQYF.

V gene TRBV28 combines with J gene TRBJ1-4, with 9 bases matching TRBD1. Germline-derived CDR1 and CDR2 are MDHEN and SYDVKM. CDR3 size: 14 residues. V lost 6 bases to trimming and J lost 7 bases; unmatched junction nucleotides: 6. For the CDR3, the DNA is TGTGCCAGCAGCCGGACAGGGGCGAGTGAAAAACTGTTTTTT. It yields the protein CASSRTGASEKLFF. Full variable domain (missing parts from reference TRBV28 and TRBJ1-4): DVKVTQSSRYLVKRTGEKVFLECVQDMDHENMFWYRQDPGLGLRLIYFSYDVKMKEKGDIPEGYSVSREKKERFSLILESASTNQTSMYLCASSRTGASEKLFFGSGTQLSVL.

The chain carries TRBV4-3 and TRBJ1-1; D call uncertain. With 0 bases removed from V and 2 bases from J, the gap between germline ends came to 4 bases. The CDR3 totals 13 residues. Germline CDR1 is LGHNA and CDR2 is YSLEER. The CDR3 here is CASSQDGNTEAFF. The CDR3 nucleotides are TGCGCCAGCAGCCAAGACGGAAACACTGAAGCTTTCTTT.

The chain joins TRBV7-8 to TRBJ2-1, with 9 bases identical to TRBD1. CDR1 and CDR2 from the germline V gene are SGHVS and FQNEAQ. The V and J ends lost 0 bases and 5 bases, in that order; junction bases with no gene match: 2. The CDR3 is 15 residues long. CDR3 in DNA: TGTGCCAGCAGCTTAGCCGGGACAGGGAACAATGAGCAGTTCTTC. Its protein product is CASSLAGTGNNEQFF.

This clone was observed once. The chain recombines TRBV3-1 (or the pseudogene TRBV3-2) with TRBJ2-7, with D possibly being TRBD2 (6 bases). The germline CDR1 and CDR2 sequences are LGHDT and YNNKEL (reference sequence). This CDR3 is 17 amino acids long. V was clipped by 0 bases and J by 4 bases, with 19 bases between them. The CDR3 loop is CASSQDPQTEGLYEQYF. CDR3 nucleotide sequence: TGTGCCAGCAGCCAAGACCCTCAGACGGAGGGCCTTTACGAGCAGTACTTC.

The CDR3 reads CASSHGDRGLGNTIYF. The CDR3 region has the DNA TGTGCCAGCAGCCATGGGGACAGGGGCCTTGGAAACACCATATATTTT. The V gene is TRBV3-1 (or the pseudogene TRBV3-2), the J gene TRBJ1-3; 10 bases are shared with TRBD1. Germline V CDR1 and CDR2: LGHDT, YNNKEL (reference sequence). This CDR3 region has 16 residues. The J segment lost 3 bases and the V segment lost 3 bases, leaving 5 bases of the junction unmatched.